A selection of T cell receptor beta chains follows, all from one sample in a study of T cell responses to AZD1222 COVID-19 vaccine. The repertoire was sequenced with immunoSEQ multiplex PCR; TCRdb's copy has only in-frame clones and lacks some. The table records about 150,000 clones, about 86% of them present only once. The source material was peripheral blood, sampled on day 0 of MenACWY control vaccination. The receptors were sampled from an adult in good health. CDR3s include the opening cysteine and the closing phenylalanine or tryptophan. The order of the fields is J gene, clone size, V gene, D gene, CDR3 protein, CDR3 DNA. A D gene is named only where the DNA matches it firmly. Expanded clones are given a class, and other clones once, few, many or no size at all.

j_gene: TRBJ2-4
abundance: NA
v_gene: TRBV19
d_gene: TRBD2
CDR3aa: CASSPSPVAGGVKNIQYF
CDR3nt: TGTGCCAGTAGTCCATCCCCGGTAGCGGGAGGGGTAAAAAACATTCAGTACTTC

j_gene: TRBJ2-2
abundance: NA
v_gene: TRBV6-6
d_gene: NA
CDR3aa: CASSQGGLQNTGELFF
CDR3nt: TGTGCCAGCAGCCAAGGGGGACTCCAGAACACCGGGGAGCTGTTTTTT

j_gene: TRBJ1-3
abundance: once
v_gene: TRBV27
d_gene: NA
CDR3aa: CASTERGLGGNTIYF
CDR3nt: TGTGCCAGCACCGAACGGGGCTTAGGGGGAAACACCATATATTTT

j_gene: TRBJ1-5
abundance: NA
v_gene: TRBV19
d_gene: TRBD1
CDR3aa: CASSILQGGNQPQHF
CDR3nt: TGTGCCAGTAGTATTTTACAGGGGGGCAATCAGCCCCAGCATTTT

j_gene: TRBJ1-2
abundance: NA
v_gene: TRBV19
d_gene: NA
CDR3aa: CASSPIGGQSYGYTF
CDR3nt: TGTGCCAGTAGCCCTATCGGGGGGCAGAGCTATGGCTACACCTTC

j_gene: TRBJ1-1
abundance: NA
v_gene: TRBV20-1
d_gene: NA
CDR3aa: CSASGRSLNTEAFF
CDR3nt: TGCAGTGCTAGTGGCAGGAGCTTGAACACTGAAGCTTTCTTT

j_gene: TRBJ2-5
abundance: NA
v_gene: TRBV24-1
d_gene: NA
CDR3aa: CATSDSQGLETQYF
CDR3nt: TGTGCCACCAGTGACTCCCAGGGGCTGGAGACCCAGTACTTC

j_gene: TRBJ2-7
abundance: NA
v_gene: TRBV5-6
d_gene: NA
CDR3aa: CASNEGPYEQYF
CDR3nt: TGTGCCAGCAACGAGGGGCCCTACGAGCAGTACTTC

j_gene: TRBJ1-2
abundance: NA
v_gene: TRBV6-5
d_gene: NA
CDR3aa: CASSYTLNYGYTF
CDR3nt: TGTGCCAGCAGTTACACACTCAACTATGGCTACACCTTC

j_gene: TRBJ2-2
abundance: NA
v_gene: TRBV9
d_gene: TRBD2
CDR3aa: CASSVSGIKGGELFF
CDR3nt: TGTGCCAGCAGCGTAAGCGGGATTAAAGGCGGGGAGCTGTTTTTT

j_gene: TRBJ2-1
abundance: NA
v_gene: TRBV5-1
d_gene: TRBD2
CDR3aa: CASSLVLAGNNEQFF
CDR3nt: TGCGCCAGCAGCTTGGTACTAGCGGGTAACAATGAGCAGTTCTTC

j_gene: TRBJ1-5
abundance: once
v_gene: TRBV7-2
d_gene: NA
CDR3aa: CASSLSLGSNQPQHF
CDR3nt: TGTGCCAGCAGCTTGTCCCTTGGAAGCAATCAGCCCCAGCATTTT

j_gene: TRBJ1-5
abundance: NA
v_gene: TRBV5-1
d_gene: NA
CDR3aa: CASSRSGLNQPQHF
CDR3nt: TGCGCCAGCAGCCGCTCAGGGCTCAATCAGCCCCAGCATTTT

j_gene: TRBJ1-1
abundance: NA
v_gene: TRBV11-3
d_gene: NA
CDR3aa: CASSSTGLAEAFF
CDR3nt: TGTGCCAGCAGCTCGACAGGTTTGGCTGAAGCTTTCTTT

j_gene: TRBJ1-3
abundance: NA
v_gene: TRBV5-8
d_gene: NA
CDR3aa: CASSLVRSSGNTIYF
CDR3nt: TGTGCCAGCAGCTTGGTTCGTAGCTCTGGAAACACCATATATTTT

j_gene: TRBJ2-2
abundance: NA
v_gene: TRBV6-2/TRBV6-3
d_gene: NA
CDR3aa: CASSSGTTSWDTGELFF
CDR3nt: TGTGCCAGCAGTTCCGGGACCACCAGTTGGGACACCGGGGAGCTGTTTTTT

j_gene: TRBJ2-4
abundance: NA
v_gene: TRBV28
d_gene: TRBD2
CDR3aa: CASSFRGGRESKNIQYF
CDR3nt: TGTGCCAGCAGTTTTCGGGGGGGGCGCGAGTCCAAAAACATTCAGTACTTC

j_gene: TRBJ1-2
abundance: NA
v_gene: TRBV13
d_gene: NA
CDR3aa: CASSSRTLGDYGYTF
CDR3nt: TGTGCCAGCAGCTCTAGGACCCTTGGGGACTATGGCTACACCTTC

j_gene: TRBJ1-6
abundance: NA
v_gene: TRBV10-3
d_gene: NA
CDR3aa: CAICRGDYNSPLHF
CDR3nt: TGTGCCATCTGTAGGGGAGACTATAATTCACCCCTCCACTTT

j_gene: TRBJ1-1
abundance: NA
v_gene: TRBV5-4
d_gene: NA
CDR3aa: CASSLRRGTEAFF
CDR3nt: TGTGCCAGCAGCTTACGACGAGGCACTGAAGCTTTCTTT

j_gene: TRBJ1-5
abundance: few
v_gene: TRBV24-1
d_gene: TRBD1
CDR3aa: CATSDPQSGTGGDQPQHF
CDR3nt: TGTGCCACCAGTGATCCCCAATCTGGGACAGGGGGCGATCAGCCCCAGCATTTT

j_gene: TRBJ1-6
abundance: NA
v_gene: TRBV28
d_gene: NA
CDR3aa: CASSLGVRPSPLHF
CDR3nt: TGTGCCAGCAGTTTAGGGGTTAGACCTTCACCCCTCCACTTT

j_gene: TRBJ1-1
abundance: NA
v_gene: TRBV19
d_gene: NA
CDR3aa: CASSSPTVVVGAEAFF
CDR3nt: TGTGCCAGTAGTAGCCCGACAGTGGTCGTTGGCGCTGAAGCTTTCTTT

j_gene: TRBJ2-2
abundance: NA
v_gene: TRBV29-1
d_gene: NA
CDR3aa: CSAMYRDTGELFF
CDR3nt: TGCAGCGCGATGTACAGAGACACCGGGGAGCTGTTTTTT

j_gene: TRBJ1-2
abundance: NA
v_gene: TRBV9
d_gene: TRBD1
CDR3aa: CASSPRPRGNYGYTF
CDR3nt: TGTGCCAGCAGCCCCCGTCCCAGGGGGAACTATGGCTACACCTTC

j_gene: TRBJ1-2
abundance: NA
v_gene: TRBV28
d_gene: NA
CDR3aa: CASSLVDSYGYTF
CDR3nt: TGTGCCAGCAGTTTAGTGGACAGCTATGGCTACACCTTC

j_gene: TRBJ2-1
abundance: NA
v_gene: TRBV28
d_gene: TRBD2
CDR3aa: CASSRFSGGSYNEQFF
CDR3nt: TGTGCCAGCAGTCGGTTTAGCGGGGGGTCATACAATGAGCAGTTCTTC

j_gene: TRBJ1-5
abundance: NA
v_gene: TRBV7-8
d_gene: TRBD1
CDR3aa: CASSLGPRGKSNQPQHF
CDR3nt: TGTGCCAGCAGCTTAGGACCCAGGGGGAAAAGCAATCAGCCCCAGCATTTT

j_gene: TRBJ2-4
abundance: NA
v_gene: TRBV3-1/TRBV3-2
d_gene: TRBD2
CDR3aa: CASSQEIAGPAKNIQYF
CDR3nt: TGTGCCAGCAGCCAAGAAATAGCGGGTCCAGCCAAAAACATTCAGTACTTC

j_gene: TRBJ2-2
abundance: few
v_gene: TRBV11-3
d_gene: NA
CDR3aa: CASSHKTVGTGELFF
CDR3nt: TGTGCCAGCAGCCATAAGACCGTGGGCACCGGGGAGCTGTTTTTT

j_gene: TRBJ2-7
abundance: NA
v_gene: TRBV18
d_gene: NA
CDR3aa: CASSHSDIQGTYEQYF
CDR3nt: TGTGCCAGCTCACATTCGGACATCCAAGGGACCTACGAGCAGTACTTC

j_gene: TRBJ1-1
abundance: NA
v_gene: TRBV6-5
d_gene: NA
CDR3aa: CASRAAGPNTEAFF
CDR3nt: TGTGCCAGCAGGGCGGCAGGGCCGAACACTGAAGCTTTCTTT

j_gene: TRBJ1-2
abundance: once
v_gene: TRBV7-9
d_gene: TRBD1
CDR3aa: CASSWGQALYGYTF
CDR3nt: TGTGCCAGCAGCTGGGGACAGGCCCTCTATGGCTACACCTTC

j_gene: TRBJ2-5
abundance: NA
v_gene: TRBV9
d_gene: TRBD2
CDR3aa: CASSATSGGAAETQYF
CDR3nt: TGTGCCAGCAGCGCCACCAGCGGGGGGGCCGCGGAGACCCAGTACTTC

j_gene: TRBJ1-2
abundance: NA
v_gene: TRBV12-3/TRBV12-4
d_gene: NA
CDR3aa: CASSFGQLYGYTF
CDR3nt: TGTGCCAGCAGTTTCGGACAGTTATATGGCTACACCTTC

j_gene: TRBJ1-1
abundance: NA
v_gene: TRBV7-9
d_gene: NA
CDR3aa: CASSLVGYAEAFF
CDR3nt: TGTGCCAGCAGCTTGGTGGGGTACGCTGAAGCTTTCTTT

j_gene: TRBJ1-1
abundance: NA
v_gene: TRBV21-1
d_gene: NA
CDR3aa: CASSNSQGLAEAFF
CDR3nt: TGTGCCAGCAGCAATTCCCAGGGGTTAGCTGAAGCTTTCTTT

j_gene: TRBJ2-7
abundance: once
v_gene: TRBV30
d_gene: NA
CDR3aa: CAWSAGDTYEQYF
CDR3nt: TGTGCCTGGAGTGCAGGGGACACCTACGAGCAGTACTTC

j_gene: TRBJ1-4
abundance: NA
v_gene: TRBV21-1
d_gene: NA
CDR3aa: CASSELEKLFF
CDR3nt: TGTGCCAGCAGTGAACTTGAAAAACTGTTTTTT

j_gene: TRBJ1-2
abundance: NA
v_gene: TRBV28
d_gene: TRBD1
CDR3aa: CASSLTGLVGYTF
CDR3nt: TGTGCCAGCAGCTTGACAGGGTTGGTCGGCTACACCTTC

j_gene: TRBJ1-2
abundance: NA
v_gene: TRBV24-1
d_gene: TRBD1
CDR3aa: CATSAATGGGAGYTF
CDR3nt: TGTGCCACCAGTGCCGCCACGGGAGGGGGCGCCGGCTACACCTTC

j_gene: TRBJ2-7
abundance: once
v_gene: TRBV19
d_gene: NA
CDR3aa: CASSTWDISYEQYF
CDR3nt: TGTGCCAGTAGTACCTGGGACATCTCTTACGAGCAGTACTTC

j_gene: TRBJ2-7
abundance: NA
v_gene: TRBV14
d_gene: NA
CDR3aa: CASSQVGPFTEQYF
CDR3nt: TGTGCCAGCAGCCAAGTGGGACCGTTTACCGAGCAGTACTTC

j_gene: TRBJ2-1
abundance: NA
v_gene: TRBV6-5
d_gene: NA
CDR3aa: CAASPFSYNEQFF
CDR3nt: TGTGCCGCGTCCCCGTTCTCCTACAATGAGCAGTTCTTC

j_gene: TRBJ2-7
abundance: NA
v_gene: TRBV19
d_gene: TRBD1
CDR3aa: CASRSWGQGVYEQYF
CDR3nt: TGTGCCAGTAGATCATGGGGACAGGGTGTCTACGAGCAGTACTTC

j_gene: TRBJ1-2
abundance: NA
v_gene: TRBV14
d_gene: TRBD1
CDR3aa: CASSSGGAYGYTF
CDR3nt: TGTGCCAGCAGTTCAGGGGGCGCCTATGGCTACACCTTC

j_gene: TRBJ1-2
abundance: NA
v_gene: TRBV3-1/TRBV3-2
d_gene: NA
CDR3aa: CASSRSRRGIGEDGYTF
CDR3nt: TGTGCCAGCAGCCGATCACGACGAGGGATCGGGGAGGATGGCTACACCTTC

j_gene: TRBJ2-7
abundance: once
v_gene: TRBV12-3/TRBV12-4
d_gene: NA
CDR3aa: CASSFEQTYEQYF
CDR3nt: TGTGCCAGCAGTTTTGAGCAGACCTACGAGCAGTACTTC

j_gene: TRBJ1-1
abundance: NA
v_gene: TRBV19
d_gene: NA
CDR3aa: CASRVTDEAFF
CDR3nt: TGTGCCAGTAGGGTGACAGATGAAGCTTTCTTT

j_gene: TRBJ2-7
abundance: NA
v_gene: TRBV4-1
d_gene: NA
CDR3aa: CASSPNLRDSHEQYF
CDR3nt: TGCGCCAGCAGCCCAAACCTCCGGGACTCCCACGAGCAGTACTTC

j_gene: TRBJ2-3
abundance: NA
v_gene: TRBV24-1
d_gene: TRBD2
CDR3aa: CATSDLQGTSGGGDTQYF
CDR3nt: TGTGCCACCAGTGATCTACAGGGGACTAGCGGGGGCGGAGATACGCAGTATTTT

j_gene: TRBJ1-3
abundance: NA
v_gene: TRBV7-2
d_gene: NA
CDR3aa: CASSLVSSRSSGNTIYF
CDR3nt: TGTGCCAGCAGCTTAGTTAGCAGTCGGAGCTCTGGAAACACCATATATTTT

j_gene: TRBJ1-1
abundance: NA
v_gene: TRBV5-4
d_gene: NA
CDR3aa: CASSLGTTGNTEAFF
CDR3nt: TGTGCCAGCAGCTTGGGAACGACAGGGAACACTGAAGCTTTCTTT

j_gene: TRBJ1-1
abundance: NA
v_gene: TRBV5-6
d_gene: NA
CDR3aa: CASSPNGGQGTEAFF
CDR3nt: TGTGCCAGCAGCCCGAACGGGGGGCAGGGCACTGAAGCTTTCTTT

j_gene: TRBJ1-1
abundance: NA
v_gene: TRBV11-2
d_gene: NA
CDR3aa: CASSFGRGAGEAFF
CDR3nt: TGTGCCAGCAGCTTCGGACGGGGGGCTGGTGAAGCTTTCTTT